The TCR beta chain described here comes from a study of type 1 regulatory T cells. Study information: T-allo10 is an in vitro-generated, Tr1-enriched CD4 T cell product specific for alloantigen.

As regards this clonotype: Its antigen is undetermined.

Using its own MiXCR run on the reads, TCRdb lists one record per CDR3 protein. The table has under 30,000 distinct CDR3 sequences, about half seen once. This sequence was found in a human donor in good health. Sequenced input: cultured T cells, either the whole culture or a sorted T cell fraction (not recorded which).

CDR3 sequence: CASSSSDTGTAKLFF. CDR3 bases: TGTGCCAGCAGCTCCTCCGACACCGGGACAGCTAAACTGTTTTTT. V is TRBV7-9 and J is TRBJ1-4; 7 positions match TRBD1. The CDR3 is made up of 15 amino acids. The trim removed 4 bases at V and 11 bases at J, leaving 13 bases unmatched. CDR1 and CDR2 (germline): SEHNR, FQNEAQ (reference sequence).